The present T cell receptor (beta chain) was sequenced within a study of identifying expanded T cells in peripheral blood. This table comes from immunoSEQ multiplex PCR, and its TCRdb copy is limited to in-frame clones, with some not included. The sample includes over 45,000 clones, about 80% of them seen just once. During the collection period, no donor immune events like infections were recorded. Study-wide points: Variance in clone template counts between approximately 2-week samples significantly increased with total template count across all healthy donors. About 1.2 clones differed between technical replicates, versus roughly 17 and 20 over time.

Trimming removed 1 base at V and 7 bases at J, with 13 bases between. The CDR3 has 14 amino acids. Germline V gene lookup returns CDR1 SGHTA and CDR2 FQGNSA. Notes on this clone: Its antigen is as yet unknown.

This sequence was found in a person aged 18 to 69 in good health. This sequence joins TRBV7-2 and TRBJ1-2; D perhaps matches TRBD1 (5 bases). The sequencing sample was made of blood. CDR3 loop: CASSLGPGEGGYTF. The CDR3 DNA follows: TGTGCCAGCAGCTTAGGACCGGGGGAGGGTGGCTACACCTTC. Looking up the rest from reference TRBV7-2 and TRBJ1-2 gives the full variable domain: GAGVSQSPSNKVTEKGKDVELRCDPISGHTALYWYRQSLGQGLEFLIYFQGNSAPDKSGLPSDRFSAERTGGSVSTLTIQRTQQEDSAVYLCASSLGPGEGGYTFGSGTRLTVV.